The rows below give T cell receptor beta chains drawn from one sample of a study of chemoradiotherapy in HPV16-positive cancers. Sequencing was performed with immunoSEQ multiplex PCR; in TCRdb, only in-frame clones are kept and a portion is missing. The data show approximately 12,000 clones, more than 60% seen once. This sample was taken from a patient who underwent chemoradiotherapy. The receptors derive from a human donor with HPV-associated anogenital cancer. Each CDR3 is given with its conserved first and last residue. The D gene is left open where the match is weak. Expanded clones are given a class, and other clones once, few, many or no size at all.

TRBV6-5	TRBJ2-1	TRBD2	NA	CASRSGGYNEQFF	TGTGCCAGCAGAAGCGGGGGTTACAATGAGCAGTTCTTC
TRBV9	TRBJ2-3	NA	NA	CASSKGGGSTDTQYF	TGTGCCAGCAGCAAGGGGGGAGGGTCCACAGATACGCAGTATTTT
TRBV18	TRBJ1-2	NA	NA	CASSPLGPHPGRADGYTF	TGTGCCAGCTCACCACTCGGTCCGCACCCTGGTAGGGCCGATGGCTACACCTTC
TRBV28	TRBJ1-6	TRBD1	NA	CASTHGQGITYNSPLHF	TGTGCCAGCACCCATGGACAGGGGATAACCTATAATTCACCCCTCCACTTT
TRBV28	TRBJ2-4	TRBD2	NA	CASSLQTSGRTGIQYF	TGTGCCAGCAGTTTACAGACTAGCGGGAGGACAGGCATTCAGTACTTC
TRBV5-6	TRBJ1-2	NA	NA	CASSLPRQNYGYTF	TGTGCCAGCAGCTTGCCAAGACAGAACTATGGCTACACCTTC
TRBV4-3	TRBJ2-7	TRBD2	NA	CASSSGLASYEQYF	TGCGCCAGCAGCTCGGGACTAGCATCCTACGAGCAGTACTTC
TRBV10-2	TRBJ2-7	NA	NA	CASMGFEFEYF	TGCGCCAGCATGGGGTTTGAGTTCGAGTACTTC
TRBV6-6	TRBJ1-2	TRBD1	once	CASSSGTGGGHYGYTF	TGTGCCAGCAGCTCCGGGACAGGGGGCGGGCACTATGGCTACACCTTC
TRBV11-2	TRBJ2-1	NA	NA	CASRPGALKSPSSYNEQFF	TGTGCCAGCAGGCCGGGCGCCCTAAAAAGCCCGAGCTCCTACAATGAGCAGTTCTTC
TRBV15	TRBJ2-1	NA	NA	CATSKLVEQFF	TGTGCCACCAGCAAACTAGTGGAGCAGTTCTTC
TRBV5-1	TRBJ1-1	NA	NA	CASSLVGDFSINTEAFF	TGCGCCAGCAGCTTGGTAGGGGATTTTTCTATAAACACTGAAGCTTTCTTT
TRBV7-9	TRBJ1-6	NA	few	CASSGIIGNSPLHF	TGTGCCAGCAGCGGAATAATAGGGAATTCACCCCTCCACTTT
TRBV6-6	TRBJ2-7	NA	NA	CASTTLERTTYEQYF	TGTGCCAGCACGACTCTCGAGAGGACTACCTACGAGCAGTACTTC
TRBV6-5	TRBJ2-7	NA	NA	CASSQGVGSWYEQYF	TGTGCCAGCAGCCAAGGGGTGGGATCTTGGTACGAGCAGTACTTC
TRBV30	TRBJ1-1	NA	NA	CAWRGIQTEAFF	TGTGCCTGGAGGGGCATACAGACTGAAGCTTTCTTT
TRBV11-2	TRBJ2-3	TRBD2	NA	CASRPSGRAPDTQYF	TGTGCCAGCAGACCAAGCGGGAGGGCCCCAGATACGCAGTATTTT
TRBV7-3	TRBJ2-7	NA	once	CASSLRRPRGLDEQYF	TGTGCCAGCAGCTTACGGCGTCCCCGAGGCTTGGACGAGCAGTACTTC
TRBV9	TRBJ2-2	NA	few	CASSVASDQTGELFF	TGTGCCAGCAGCGTAGCTTCTGACCAAACCGGGGAGCTGTTTTTT